This T cell receptor (beta chain) was sequenced during a study of CD8+ T cells in alopecia areata. Across the whole study: Grafts of skin from C3H/HeJ donors aged roughly 6-12 months with spontaneous alopecia went to female C3H/HeJ mice aged roughly 7-10 weeks. Study-level points and caveats: Clonality was higher in lesional than normal scalp, especially in alopecia totalis/universalis. In scalp samples, resident alphabeta T cells of normal skin are also sequenced.

Using CD4, CD8alpha, NKG2D, NKG2ACE and other markers, pooled cutaneous lymph node cells were sorted. There are 14 residues in the CDR3. From germline, CDR1 is GKSSPN and CDR2 SITVG. After removal of 5 bases from V and 3 bases from J, the junction contained 4 bases not matched to a gene. As to this clone: The target antigen is unknown. Mouse names are used for the genes. The read finishes 3 residues shy of the CDR3 end, and the germline J gene is used to complete it.

Following extraction, RNA underwent reverse transcription to cDNA, which served as the sequencing template. Clones were sequenced by immunoSEQ multiplex PCR, and TCRdb holds only the in-frame ones, with some missing. Sampling found over 250,000 clones, none seen once. Source material: CD4+ T cells sorted from a lymph node. This TCR derives from a C3H/HeJ mouse with alopecia areata. The strain's MHC haplotype is H2-k. The chain joins TRBV31 to TRBJ1-6, with 7 bases lining up with TRBD1. TRBJ1-6 is sorted into the ORF group, with uncertain function. Here the CDR3 reads CAWDQGDYNSPLYF. The part of the CDR3 DNA that was read is TGTGCCTGGGACCAGGGGGACTATAATTCGCCC.